A selection of T cell receptor beta chains follows, all from one sample in a study of blood T cell repertoires in COVID-19. TCRdb keeps only in-frame clones here, not all; method: immunoSEQ multiplex PCR. The sample consists of a few hundred thousand clones, about 90% of them appearing once. Sequenced: PBMCs or T cells enriched from blood (not recorded which). The source is a woman in her twenties or thirties who had been exposed to COVID-19. Each CDR3 is given with its conserved first and last residue. A D gene is named only where the DNA matches it firmly. Size values are once, few and many counts, or a class for expanded clones, and some rows have none.

clone_size j_call v_call d_call cdr3_aa cdr3_nt
NA TRBJ1-1 TRBV2 NA CASSERGHTEAFF TGTGCCAGCAGTGAAAGAGGGCACACTGAAGCTTTCTTT
NA TRBJ2-7 TRBV18 TRBD1 CASSPGTGVSYEQYF TGTGCCAGCTCTCCCGGGACAGGGGTCTCCTACGAGCAGTACTTC
NA TRBJ2-5 TRBV7-8 TRBD2 CASSLGESGKAKTQYF TGTGCCAGCAGCTTAGGAGAAAGCGGGAAGGCGAAGACCCAGTACTTC
NA TRBJ2-1 TRBV10-1 NA CASSESLYRNNEQFF TGCGCCAGCAGTGAGTCGTTGTACAGAAACAATGAGCAGTTCTTC
NA TRBJ1-2 TRBV7-9 TRBD1 CASSLLETGRNGYTF TGTGCCAGCAGCTTACTCGAGACAGGGCGGAATGGCTACACCTTC
NA TRBJ2-3 TRBV6-4 TRBD1 CASSDSQGAGDTQYF TGTGCCAGCAGTGACTCACAGGGGGCTGGAGATACGCAGTATTTT
few TRBJ1-1 TRBV27 NA CASTRLGQFEAFF TGTGCCAGCACTAGACTCGGCCAATTTGAAGCTTTCTTT
NA TRBJ1-5 TRBV28 NA CASHLGGRLNQPQHF TGTGCCAGCCACCTCGGGGGGCGCCTTAATCAGCCCCAGCATTTT
NA TRBJ1-3 TRBV9 NA CASSVFDSLGSGNTIYF TGTGCCAGCAGCGTTTTTGATTCCCTAGGATCTGGAAACACCATATATTTT
NA TRBJ2-2 TRBV7-6 TRBD2 CASSLVAGGNTGELFF TGTGCCAGCAGCCTAGTAGCGGGGGGGAACACCGGGGAGCTGTTTTTT
NA TRBJ2-2 TRBV18 NA CASSPRSDANTGELFF TGTGCCAGCTCACCACGAAGCGACGCGAACACCGGGGAGCTGTTTTTT
NA TRBJ2-7 TRBV28 NA CASSLVGEGEQYF TGTGCCAGCAGTTTAGTGGGAGAGGGAGAGCAGTACTTC
NA TRBJ2-5 TRBV3-1/TRBV3-2 NA CASSPPSGTQYF TGTGCCAGCAGCCCGCCCTCCGGGACCCAGTACTTC
NA TRBJ2-3 TRBV27 TRBD2 CASRRLAVTDTQYF TGTGCCAGCAGGCGACTAGCGGTGACAGATACGCAGTATTTT
NA TRBJ1-2 TRBV3-1/TRBV3-2 NA CASTDSYGYTF TGTGCCAGCACGGACAGCTATGGCTACACCTTC
NA TRBJ2-4 TRBV5-4 TRBD1 CASSRDSQNIQYF TGTGCCAGCAGCAGGGACAGCCAAAACATTCAGTACTTC
NA TRBJ1-5 TRBV6-5 NA CASSFGARDQPQHF TGTGCCAGCAGTTTCGGAGCGAGGGATCAGCCCCAGCATTTT
once TRBJ2-5 TRBV4-2 NA CASSQAKETQYF TGTGCCAGCAGCCAGGCAAAAGAGACCCAGTACTTC
NA TRBJ1-3 TRBV7-2 NA CASSPRASSGNTIYF TGTGCCAGCAGCCCGCGCGCGAGCTCTGGAAACACCATATATTTT
once TRBJ1-1 TRBV18 TRBD1 CASSPGQGSRSTEAFF TGTGCCAGCTCGCCAGGACAGGGATCGCGGAGCACTGAAGCTTTCTTT
NA TRBJ1-2 TRBV18 TRBD1 CASSSGTGRGYTF TGTGCCAGCTCATCGGGGACAGGGAGGGGCTACACCTTC
NA TRBJ2-1 TRBV27 TRBD1 CASSLSSGQVRNEQFF TGTGCCAGCAGTTTATCATCCGGACAGGTGAGGAATGAGCAGTTCTTC
NA TRBJ2-1 TRBV5-1 TRBD2 CASSLGTSGIFEQFF TGCGCCAGCAGCTTGGGGACTAGCGGGATATTTGAGCAGTTCTTC
once TRBJ1-1 TRBV28 NA CASSRRQTEAFF TGTGCCAGCAGCCGTAGACAGACTGAAGCTTTCTTT
NA TRBJ2-2 TRBV28 NA CASRSGTGELFF TGTGCCAGCAGGTCCGGGACCGGGGAGCTGTTTTTT
NA TRBJ2-7 TRBV6-5 TRBD1 CASSSGTGPGEQYF TGTGCCAGCAGCTCCGGGACAGGGCCGGGCGAGCAGTACTTC
NA TRBJ1-2 TRBV3-1/TRBV3-2 NA CASSQGTGTGFGGYTF TGTGCCAGCAGCCAAGGAACAGGGACGGGCTTCGGTGGCTACACCTTC
NA TRBJ2-1 TRBV6-6 NA CASSYYTGNEQFF TGTGCCAGCAGTTACTATACGGGGAATGAGCAGTTCTTC
NA TRBJ2-2 TRBV5-1 NA CASSFGGVNTGELFF TGCGCCAGCAGCTTTGGAGGGGTTAACACCGGGGAGCTGTTTTTT
NA TRBJ2-1 TRBV5-1 NA CASSPATPAFHNEQFF TGCGCCAGCAGCCCAGCGACCCCCGCCTTTCACAATGAGCAGTTCTTC
NA TRBJ2-7 TRBV21-1 NA CASTTGWGQYF TGTGCCAGCACCACAGGTTGGGGGCAGTACTTC
NA TRBJ2-1 TRBV28 TRBD2 CASSLASGRYNEQFF TGTGCCAGCAGTTTAGCTAGCGGACGTTACAATGAGCAGTTCTTC
NA TRBJ1-3 TRBV12-3/TRBV12-4 TRBD1 CASSQGVGNTIYF TGTGCCAGCAGCCAGGGGGTCGGAAACACCATATATTTT
NA TRBJ2-7 TRBV6-5 TRBD1 CASSSATGFYEQYF TGTGCCAGCAGTTCCGCGACAGGGTTCTACGAGCAGTACTTC
NA TRBJ2-7 TRBV3-1/TRBV3-2 NA CASSRTPGAAYEQYF TGTGCCAGCAGCCGGACCCCAGGGGCCGCCTACGAGCAGTACTTC
NA TRBJ1-2 TRBV30 NA CAWSVGGYGYTF TGTGCCTGGAGTGTCGGGGGATATGGCTACACCTTC
NA TRBJ2-5 TRBV5-8 TRBD1 CASSGGQNQETQYF TGTGCCAGCAGCGGGGGACAGAACCAAGAGACCCAGTACTTC
NA TRBJ2-7 TRBV5-1 TRBD2 CASSSLAGGPYEQYF TGCGCCAGCAGCTCACTAGCGGGAGGGCCCTACGAGCAGTACTTC
NA TRBJ1-1 TRBV5-1 NA CASSLAAGRNTEAFF TGCGCCAGCAGCTTGGCGGCGGGGCGGAACACTGAAGCTTTCTTT
NA TRBJ1-2 TRBV3-1/TRBV3-2 TRBD1 CASSQPGQDGNYGYTF TGTGCCAGCAGCCAACCGGGACAGGATGGGAACTATGGCTACACCTTC
NA TRBJ1-2 TRBV18 TRBD1 CASSPPGTDGYTF TGTGCCAGCTCACCACCGGGGACAGATGGCTACACCTTC
NA TRBJ2-5 TRBV24-1 NA CATSDTLTAAIQETQYF TGTGCCACCAGTGATACACTGACAGCCGCGATCCAAGAGACCCAGTACTTC
NA TRBJ2-7 TRBV19 TRBD2 CASRRAGEDEQYF TGTGCCAGTAGACGAGCGGGAGAGGACGAGCAGTACTTC
NA TRBJ2-1 TRBV10-1 NA CASSEPGRLNEQFF TGCGCCAGCAGTGAACCGGGGAGACTGAATGAGCAGTTCTTC
NA TRBJ2-2 TRBV18 TRBD1 CASSPPGQGPTNTGELFF TGTGCCAGCTCACCTCCGGGACAGGGACCGACGAACACCGGGGAGCTGTTTTTT